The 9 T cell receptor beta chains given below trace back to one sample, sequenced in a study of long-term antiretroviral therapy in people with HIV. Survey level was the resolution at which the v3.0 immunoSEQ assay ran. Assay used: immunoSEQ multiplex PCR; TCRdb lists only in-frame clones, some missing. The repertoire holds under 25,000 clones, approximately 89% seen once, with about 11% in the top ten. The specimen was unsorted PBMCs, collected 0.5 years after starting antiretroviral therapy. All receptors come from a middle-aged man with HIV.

The CDR3 DNA is TGCGCCAGCAGCTTCTCTGGGACAGGAAGACTCACAGATACGCAGTATTTT. It codes for CASSFSGTGRLTDTQYF. The chain combines TRBV5-1 with TRBJ2-3; 8 bases align to TRBD1. V lost 2 bases, J lost 2 bases, and 10 bases stayed unmatched. CDR1 is SGHRS and CDR2 is YFSETQ in the germline V gene. The CDR3 has 17 residues.

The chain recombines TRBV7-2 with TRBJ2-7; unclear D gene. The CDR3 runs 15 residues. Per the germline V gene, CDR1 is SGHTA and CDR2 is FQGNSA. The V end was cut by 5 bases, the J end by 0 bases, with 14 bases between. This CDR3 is CASSPTHVSSYEQYF. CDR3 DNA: TGTGCCAGCAGCCCCACCCACGTCAGCTCCTACGAGCAGTACTTC.

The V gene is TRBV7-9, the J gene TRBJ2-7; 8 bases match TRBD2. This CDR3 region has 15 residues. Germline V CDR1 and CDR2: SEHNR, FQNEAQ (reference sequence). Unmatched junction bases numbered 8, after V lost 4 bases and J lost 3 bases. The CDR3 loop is CASSSVGTSIYEQYF. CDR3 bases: TGTGCCAGCAGCTCCGTGGGGACTAGTATCTACGAGCAGTACTTC.

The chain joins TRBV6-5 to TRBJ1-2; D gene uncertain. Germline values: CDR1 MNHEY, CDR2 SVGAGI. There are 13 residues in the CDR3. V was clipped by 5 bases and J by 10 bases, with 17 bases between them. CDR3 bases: TGTGCCAGCAGTGCCTCTTCCTCCAGGTTCTACACCTTC. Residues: CASSASSSRFYTF.

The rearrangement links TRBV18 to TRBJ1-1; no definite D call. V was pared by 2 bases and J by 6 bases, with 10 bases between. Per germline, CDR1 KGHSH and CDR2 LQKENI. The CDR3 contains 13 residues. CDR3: CASSPIASAEAFF. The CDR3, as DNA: TGTGCCAGCTCACCAATCGCGTCGGCTGAAGCTTTCTTT. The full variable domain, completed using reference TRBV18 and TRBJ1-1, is NAGVMQNPRHLVRRRGQEARLRCSPMKGHSHVYWYRQLPEEGLKFMVYLQKENIIDESGMPKERFSAEFPKEGPSILRIQQVVRGDSAAYFCASSPIASAEAFFGQGTRLTVV.

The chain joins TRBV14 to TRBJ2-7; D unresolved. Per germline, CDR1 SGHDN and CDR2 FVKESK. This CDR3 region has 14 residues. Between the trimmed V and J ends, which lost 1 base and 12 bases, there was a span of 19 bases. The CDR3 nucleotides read TGTGCCAGCAGCCAAGCGGGTTCTCTAAAATTTCGGTACTTC. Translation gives CASSQAGSLKFRYF. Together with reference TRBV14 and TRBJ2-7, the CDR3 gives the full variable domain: EAGVTQFPSHSVIEKGQTVTLRCDPISGHDNLYWYRRVMGKEIKFLLHFVKESKQDESGMPNNRFLAERTGGTYSTLKVQPAELEDSGVYFCASSQAGSLKFRYFGPGTRLTVT.

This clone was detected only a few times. CDR3 sequence: CASSSRTGQVYEQYF. The CDR3 DNA sequence: TGTGCCAGCAGTTCTCGGACAGGACAAGTGTACGAGCAGTACTTC. The chain couples TRBV27 to TRBJ2-7; 7 nucleotides align to TRBD1. The germline V gene encodes CDR1 MNHEY and CDR2 SMNVEV (reference sequence). J gave up 4 bases and V 4 bases, and 10 bases lay outside the gene matches. This CDR3 contains 15 residues.

The CDR3 loop is CASLLGNGMAEAFF. CDR3 DNA: TGTGCTAGTCTGTTAGGGAATGGTATGGCTGAAGCTTTCTTT. The chain combines TRBV12-5 with TRBJ1-1; D is undetermined. The V end lost 8 bases, the J end lost 6 bases, and 19 bases lay between the germline ends. The CDR3 is made up of 14 amino acids. The germline V gene has CDR1 LGHNT and CDR2 FRNRAP.

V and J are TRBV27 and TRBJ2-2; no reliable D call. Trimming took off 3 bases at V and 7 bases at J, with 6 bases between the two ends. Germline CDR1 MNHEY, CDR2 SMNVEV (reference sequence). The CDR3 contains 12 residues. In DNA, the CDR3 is TGTGCCAGCAGTTTTACTCACGGGGAGCTGTTTTTT. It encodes CASSFTHGELFF.